A selection of T cell receptor beta chains follows, all from one sample in a study of CD8 T cells in ankylosing spondylitis. Each CDR3 protein gets one entry after TCRdb re-called the 5' RACE reads with MiXCR. The sample lists roughly 400,000 distinct CDR3 sequences; around 20% were seen once. Sequencing was carried out using blood, either unsorted or a sorted T cell fraction (not recorded which). The receptors stem from a male donor with ankylosing spondylitis. Each CDR3 is given without its conserved first and last residue. Not all rows give a size; the values are once, few, many and, for expanded clones, a class.

>TRBV18|TRBJ1-3|few
ASSPPDTFSGNTIY
>TRBV19|TRBJ2-1|NA
ASTGATSGRFEQF
>TRBV18|TRBJ2-7|NA
ASSSSTPSYEQY
>TRBV6-2/TRBV6-3|TRBJ2-3|NA
ASSYFRLLKTPDTQY
>TRBV18|TRBJ1-2|NA
ASSPNGNANYGYT
>TRBV30|TRBJ2-1|NA
AWGGGGLSYNEQF
>TRBV7-2|TRBJ1-1|many
ASSWGQGIEAF
>TRBV7-2|TRBJ2-3|NA
ASSWGGVADTQY
>TRBV12-3/TRBV12-4|TRBJ1-6|NA
ASSRGTGYPPLH
>TRBV5-1|TRBJ1-1|NA
ASSPKRADKWAAEAF
>TRBV28|TRBJ1-2|few
ATSGDRGPLYGYT
>TRBV29-1|TRBJ2-7|NA
SVSGTSDYEQY
>TRBV12-3/TRBV12-4|TRBJ2-5|few
ASSFDSGETQY
>TRBV9|TRBJ2-2|NA
ASSIRPPGELF